This T cell receptor beta chain was sequenced during a study of T-cell memory formation after mild COVID-19. Study background: There were largely donor-specific TCR clusters. General study points: Day 15 to 85 contracting clones showed balanced CD4/CD8; later expanders leaned CD4+. Researchers found some responding clones in pre-infection memory, a sign that cross-reactive memory joined. Among contracting clones, CD4+ were mainly CM/EM and CD8+ enriched in EMRA.

TCRdb re-analysed the 5' RACE reads in MiXCR, keeping a single row per CDR3 protein. The table has about 560,000 distinct CDR3 sequences, about 20% seen once. Germline loops: CDR1 SGHNT, CDR2 YENEEA. The CDR3 has 14 residues. Trimming took 1 base from V and 2 from J, leaving 7 bases between them. This clonotype was found a few times. Its target is not known. This TCR derives from an adult woman who had mild COVID-19 (a few samples of this study predate the infection). Cell type and time point are not known. The V gene is TRBV11-3, the J gene TRBJ2-3; TRBD2 might be the D (5 bases). The sequencing input was PBMCs or a T cell subset sorted from them (not recorded which). CDR3 in DNA: TGTGCCAGCAGCTTAGCGGGGAACACAGATACGCAGTATTTT. This gives the protein CASSLAGNTDTQYF. Full variable domain (rest looked up from reference TRBV11-3 and TRBJ2-3): EAGVVQSPRYKIIEKKQPVAFWCNPISGHNTLYWYLQNLGQGPELLIRYENEEAVDDSQLPKDRFSAERLKGVDSTLKIQPAELGDSAVYLCASSLAGNTDTQYFGPGTRLTVL.